These T cell receptor beta chains were read from a single sample in a study of cytomegalovirus exposure and HLA in healthy donors. The assay was immunoSEQ multiplex PCR, and TCRdb's table has in-frame clones only and misses some. The table has under 200,000 clones, roughly three quarters seen once. The specimen was PBMCs. The receptors come from a male donor in good health and CMV-seropositive. CDR3s include the opening cysteine and the closing phenylalanine or tryptophan. The D gene is left open where the match is weak. For some rows the clone size is stated as once, few or many, or as a class when expanded; others skip it.

TRBJ2-7	.	.	TRBV5-1	TGCGCCAGCAGCTTAAGCCTTGACGAGCAGTACTTC	CASSLSLDEQYF
TRBJ1-4	.	TRBD1	TRBV2	TGTGCCAGCAACCCGACAGGGGATCTAAAAAAACTGTTTTTT	CASNPTGDLKKLFF
TRBJ2-7	once	TRBD2	TRBV10-1	TGCGCCAGCAGTGCGGGGGGCTCCTACGAGCAGTACTTC	CASSAGGSYEQYF
TRBJ1-2	.	.	TRBV9	TGTGCCAGCAGCGGCCACACATCACGGGACTATGGCTACACCTTC	CASSGHTSRDYGYTF
TRBJ2-1	.	.	TRBV6-4	TGTGCCAGCAGCCTGCAGGGCTACAGTAATGAGCAGTTCTTC	CASSLQGYSNEQFF
TRBJ2-5	.	TRBD2	TRBV2	TGTGCCAGCCAGCGGGGGGCACAAGAGACCCAGTACTTC	CASQRGAQETQYF
TRBJ1-5	.	.	TRBV2	TGTGCCAGCAGTGAAGGGTCAGGCAGAAATCAGCCCCAGCATTTT	CASSEGSGRNQPQHF
TRBJ2-1	.	.	TRBV10-3	TGTGCCATCAGCCTTACAGGGTCCAATGAGCAGTTCTTC	CAISLTGSNEQFF
TRBJ2-1	.	TRBD1	TRBV7-3	TGTGCCAGCAGCGCCTCCGGGACAGGGGGCTACAATGAGCAGTTCTTC	CASSASGTGGYNEQFF
TRBJ1-2	once	.	TRBV27	TGTGCCAGCATGGGGGGACGGAGATATGGCTACACCTTC	CASMGGRRYGYTF
TRBJ2-2	.	.	TRBV9	TGTGCCAGCAGTCTTAACACCGGGGAGCTGTTTTTT	CASSLNTGELFF
TRBJ2-1	.	TRBD2	TRBV5-1	TGCGCCAGCAGCATCATAGCGGGGGGCATGTATGAGCAGTTCTTC	CASSIIAGGMYEQFF
TRBJ2-7	once	TRBD1	TRBV6-5	TGTGCCAGCAGTCGACAGGGTAATGGCGAGCAGTACTTC	CASSRQGNGEQYF
TRBJ2-5	.	.	TRBV7-7	TGTGCTAGCAGCTTGAGTCCACTCCAAGAGACCCAGTACTTC	CASSLSPLQETQYF
TRBJ1-2	few	TRBD1	TRBV5-4	TGTGCCAGCAGCTTGGCGGGACAGTCATATGGCTACACCTTC	CASSLAGQSYGYTF
TRBJ2-7	.	TRBD1	TRBV19	TGTGCCAGTAGTCCCCAAACAGGGGACTACGAGCAGTACTTC	CASSPQTGDYEQYF
TRBJ2-5	.	.	TRBV29-1	TGCAGCGTTGAATCCCGGACTGCCAATGAGAGGGAGACCCAGTACTTC	CSVESRTANERETQYF
TRBJ2-7	.	TRBD1	TRBV11-2	TGTGCCAGCAGCTCTCGGACAGGTATGTCCTACGAGCAGTACTTC	CASSSRTGMSYEQYF
TRBJ1-5	.	.	TRBV27	TGTGCCAGCAGTTTACGGGCAGGGTGGGATCAGCCCCAGCATTTT	CASSLRAGWDQPQHF
TRBJ1-5	.	TRBD1	TRBV19	TGTGCCAGTAGTATAGCCCCCGGGACAGGGATGAGTTGGGGCAATCAGCCCCAGCATTTT	CASSIAPGTGMSWGNQPQHF
TRBJ2-1	few	TRBD2	TRBV4-2	TGTGCCAGCAGCCAAGGAGGGGAACTAGCGGGGGAAGGTGAGCAGTTCTTC	CASSQGGELAGEGEQFF
TRBJ1-1	.	.	TRBV18	TGTGCCAGCTCCCCGACAGGGAACACTGAAGCTTTCTTT	CASSPTGNTEAFF
TRBJ1-1	.	TRBD1	TRBV5-5	TGTGCCAGCAGCCAGGGAGACAGGGCCCCTGAAGCTTTCTTT	CASSQGDRAPEAFF
TRBJ2-1	.	TRBD2	TRBV6-5	TGTGCCAGCAGTTCCGCGACTAGCGGGGATGAGCAGTTCTTC	CASSSATSGDEQFF
TRBJ1-6	.	.	TRBV30	TGTGCCTGGAGCATATCTAGGGAGACACCCCTCCACTTT	CAWSISRETPLHF
TRBJ2-2	few	.	TRBV7-6	TGTGCCAGCAGCCTCAACAGGGCCGCGGGCACCGGGGAGCTGTTTTTT	CASSLNRAAGTGELFF
TRBJ1-2	.	TRBD1	TRBV5-1	TGCGCCAGCAGCCTGGGGAAAGGACAGGTCGGGGCGTATGGCTACACCTTC	CASSLGKGQVGAYGYTF
TRBJ2-1	.	TRBD2	TRBV2	TGTGCCAGCAGGGGGGAGGGTGAGCAGTTCTTC	CASRGEGEQFF
TRBJ1-5	.	TRBD1	TRBV5-1	TGCGCCAGCAGCTCCGGGACAGATAGCAATCAGCCCCAGCATTTT	CASSSGTDSNQPQHF
TRBJ1-3	.	.	TRBV19	TGTGCCAGTAGTCCCCTCGCAGTGCGAGGCAACACCATATATTTT	CASSPLAVRGNTIYF
TRBJ2-3	once	.	TRBV6-6	TGTGCCAGCAGTCTCCGGGACTTCACAGATACGCAGTATTTT	CASSLRDFTDTQYF